What follows are 30 T cell receptor beta chains derived from one specimen sequenced in a study of CD8+CD57+ T cells in acquired aplastic anemia. Genomic DNA was employed as the template in profiling TCR beta VDJ and CDR3. From the reads, TCRdb called clonotypes with MiXCR, one entry per CDR3 protein. The table includes more than 150,000 distinct CDR3 sequences, just over 45% detected once. Sequencing was done on a sample of sorted CD4+, CD8+, or CD8+CD57+ T cells (not recorded which) from PBMCs. The receptor set was obtained from a human donor in good health.

Details on this clonotype: A much more abundant neighbour one base away suggests this may be a read error. The chain joins TRBV4-1 to TRBJ1-5, with D possibly matching TRBD1 (5 bases). CDR3 length equals 16 residues. Germline CDR1 MGHRA, CDR2 YSYEKL. Trimming cost V 3 bases and J 0 bases, with 12 bases left between them. The CDR3 DNA reads TGCGCCAGCAGCCAGACGGACATGTCTAGCAATCAGCCCCAGCATTTT. This encodes CASSQTDMSSNQPQHF.

This clonotype was seen ten or more times. This chain uses TRBV10-3 with TRBJ1-2, with D unclear. Germline V gene lookup returns CDR1 ENHRY and CDR2 SYGVKD. The CDR3 is 13 residues long. V lost 2 bases and J lost 4, with 8 bases in between. Written as DNA, the CDR3 is TGTGCCATCAGTGAGGCCCTAACCTATGGCTACACCTTC. As protein: CAISEALTYGYTF.

The chain combines TRBV20-1 with TRBJ2-3, with 11 bases aligning to TRBD1. Per germline, CDR1 DFQATT and CDR2 SNEGSKA (reference sequence). The CDR3 has 19 residues. The V and J ends lost 0 bases and 4 bases, in that order; junction bases with no gene match: 15. CDR3 in amino acids: CSARDPPVSGTGGPDTQYF. CDR3 sequence (DNA): TGCAGTGCTAGAGATCCCCCCGTTAGCGGGACAGGGGGTCCAGATACGCAGTATTTT.

The rearrangement joins TRBV20-1 to TRBJ2-7; D possibly corresponds to TRBD2 (6 bases). Germline lookup yields CDR1 DFQATT and CDR2 SNEGSKA (reference sequence). The CDR3 has 11 amino acids. CDR3 nucleotides: TGCAGCGCGGGGAACTCCTACGAGCAGTACTTC. Translation: CSAGNSYEQYF.

The chain is built from TRBV10-3 and TRBJ1-2; D gene ambiguous. The CDR3 is 13 amino acids. The V end was cut by 2 bases, the J end by 6 bases, with 10 bases between. Germline loops: CDR1 ENHRY, CDR2 SYGVKD. CDR3 nucleotides: TGTGCCATCAGTGAGGCCAGCCTGGATGGCTACACCTTC. Protein: CAISEASLDGYTF.

The gene calls are TRBV14 and TRBJ1-1; TRBD1 aligns across 10 bases. With V trimmed by 5 bases and J by 3 bases, 3 bases remained unmatched. Germline V lookup: CDR1 SGHDN, CDR2 FVKESK. CDR3 length: 14 amino acids. DNA of the CDR3: TGTGCCAGCAGCGGGACAGGGGATCACACTGAAGCTTTCTTT. Protein sequence: CASSGTGDHTEAFF.

This clonotype showed up many times. The J gene is TRBJ2-3, the V gene TRBV12-3 or TRBV12-4; D is unresolved. The CDR3 contains 14 residues. Trimming took off 7 bases at V and 2 bases at J, with 13 bases between the two ends. The DNA of the CDR3 is TGTGCCAGCACCACAAGGAGTTTCACAGATACGCAGTATTTT. Its translation is CASTTRSFTDTQYF.

V and J are TRBV5-1 and TRBJ2-1; D ambiguous. The length of the CDR3 is 14 residues. Trimming took 5 bases from V and 5 from J, leaving 14 bases between them. The V gene's germline CDR1 is SGHRS and CDR2 YFSETQ. The CDR3 is CASRRKGKHNEQFF. In nucleotides, the CDR3 is TGCGCCAGCAGGCGAAAGGGTAAACACAATGAGCAGTTCTTC.

DNA for the CDR3: TGTGCCAGCAGCGGCCGCGGGGCAGGGCTCTCCTACGAGCAGTACTTC. As protein: CASSGRGAGLSYEQYF. The gene calls are TRBV7-3 and TRBJ2-7; D may be TRBD2 (6 bases). The V and J ends lost 5 bases and 0 bases respectively, with 17 bases between them. The germline gives CDR1 SGHTA, CDR2 FQGTGA. The CDR3 has 16 amino acids.

The chain uses TRBV6-1 and TRBJ2-5; D tentatively fits TRBD1 or TRBD2 (5 bases each). In germline, CDR1 is MNHNS, CDR2 SASEGT. V lost 9 bases and J 3 bases, leaving 26 bases between the germline ends. The CDR3 contains 17 residues. The CDR3 is CASYQGPAYNLEETQYF. CDR3 sequence (DNA): TGTGCCAGTTATCAGGGACCAGCCTATAACCTAGAAGAGACCCAGTACTTC.

This clonotype was counted ten times or more. This chain links TRBV7-9 with TRBJ1-2, with D possibly TRBD1 on 5 matching bases. In germline, CDR1 is SEHNR, CDR2 FQNEAQ (reference sequence). V was trimmed by 0 bases and J by 4 bases, leaving 12 bases between them. CDR3 length: 15 amino acids. The CDR3 reads CASSLAGVGLYGYTF. The CDR3 DNA reads as TGTGCCAGCAGCTTAGCGGGGGTGGGACTCTATGGCTACACCTTC.

The chain carries TRBV4-1 and TRBJ2-7; tentative D call: TRBD1 (6 bases). Germline CDR1 and CDR2: MGHRA and YSYEKL. V lost 4 bases, J lost 3 bases, and 16 bases lay in between. The CDR3 loop spans 15 amino acids. CDR3 residues: CASSRAQGRNYEQYF. The CDR3 DNA is TGCGCCAGCAGCCGCGCGCAGGGGCGAAACTACGAGCAGTACTTC.

This clonotype came up once. The CDR3 sequence is CASSHSGQGQTQYF. The CDR3, as DNA: TGTGCCAGCAGCCACTCGGGACAGGGCCAGACCCAGTACTTC. The V gene is TRBV4-2, the J gene TRBJ2-5, with TRBD1 matching over 9 bases. Trimming took 3 bases from V and 6 from J; bases not matched to a gene: 5. The CDR3 spans 14 residues. Germline CDR1 reads LGHNA; CDR2 reads YNFKEQ.

This clonotype was recorded a few times. The gene calls are TRBV20-1 and TRBJ2-3; TRBD2 matches 14 bases. V was clipped by 6 bases and J by 4 bases; unmatched bases: 6. CDR3 length: 15 residues. CDR1 and CDR2 from the germline V gene are DFQATT and SNEGSKA (reference sequence). The CDR3 loop reads CSALGLAGGADTQYF. CDR3 sequence (DNA): TGCAGTGCACTCGGACTAGCGGGAGGAGCAGATACGCAGTATTTT.

The table lists this clonotype with many counts. The chain joins TRBV27 to TRBJ2-7, with 7 bases that match TRBD1. Germline CDR1 MNHEY, CDR2 SMNVEV (reference sequence). This CDR3 has 13 amino acids. J lost 3 bases, V lost 7 bases, and 6 bases had no gene match. CDR3 sequence reads: CASTDRDSYEQYF. The CDR3 nucleotides read TGTGCCAGCACGGACCGGGACAGCTACGAGCAGTACTTC.

Written as DNA, the CDR3 is TGTGCCAGCAGTTTATCGATCCCACAGGGTTTTAACAATTCACCCCTCCACTTT. It yields the protein CASSLSIPQGFNNSPLHF. This chain joins TRBV27 and TRBJ1-6; D perhaps matches TRBD1 (6 bases). Trimming took off 0 bases at V and 7 bases at J, with 19 bases between the two ends. The CDR3 runs to 18 residues. Germline V lookup: CDR1 MNHEY, CDR2 SMNVEV (reference sequence).

This clonotype was seen more than once but under ten times. The rearrangement uses TRBV25-1 and TRBJ2-3, with D perhaps TRBD2 (6 bases). V was pared by 0 bases and J by 5 bases, with 18 bases between. Germline CDR1 MGHDK, CDR2 SYGVNS. The CDR3 spans 17 residues. The CDR3 spells CASSEYRDSGVGDTQYF. The CDR3 region has the DNA TGTGCCAGCAGTGAATATCGGGACTCAGGCGTTGGAGATACGCAGTATTTT.

This clonotype was seen repeatedly, ten times or more. J is TRBJ1-3 and V is TRBV9, with 7 bases matching TRBD1. Germline V gene data show CDR1 as SGDLS and CDR2 as YYNGEE. V was clipped by 4 bases and J by 0 bases; unmatched bases: 10. The CDR3 extends over 17 amino acids. CDR3: CASSPRGQDSSGNTIYF. CDR3 sequence (DNA): TGTGCCAGCAGCCCGAGAGGACAGGATAGCTCTGGAAACACCATATATTTT.

Ten or more counts support this clonotype. V and J are TRBV20-1 and TRBJ1-2, with D maybe TRBD1 (6 bases). Deletions cut 1 base from V and 8 bases from J, with 11 bases between. The length of the CDR3 is 12 residues. The germline V gene encodes CDR1 DFQATT and CDR2 SNEGSKA (reference sequence). The DNA of the CDR3 is TGCAGTGCTAGAGCAGGGACATTCGGCTACACCTTC. Translating it yields CSARAGTFGYTF.

This clonotype came up a few times. The chain carries TRBV20-1 and TRBJ2-5; D is unclear. The ends were cut back, 1 base at V and 5 bases at J, with 5 bases in the middle. The CDR3 runs to 11 residues. From germline, CDR1 is DFQATT and CDR2 SNEGSKA (reference sequence). The CDR3 bases are TGCAGTGCTAGAGTAGTTGAGACCCAGTACTTC. Its protein product is CSARVVETQYF.

This clonotype was observed a handful of times. This chain uses TRBV3-1 with TRBJ1-1; a weak D match, TRBD1 (5 bases). V lost 6 bases, J lost 1 base, and 12 bases lay in between. From germline, CDR1 is LGHDT and CDR2 YNNKEL (reference sequence). CDR3 length: 14 residues. CDR3 bases: TGTGCCAGCAGACCCGGACACAAGAACACTGAAGCTTTCTTT. It yields the protein CASRPGHKNTEAFF.

This clonotype was counted only a few times. J is TRBJ1-6 and V is TRBV15, with D uncertain. This CDR3 is built from 15 residues. Per germline, CDR1 LNHNV and CDR2 YYDKDF (reference sequence). V was trimmed by 3 bases and J by 6 bases, leaving 12 bases between them. This CDR3 is CATSSSGSGNSPLHF. As DNA, the CDR3 is TGTGCCACCAGCAGTTCGGGGTCTGGTAATTCACCCCTCCACTTT.

A word on this clonotype: An end of the junction does not agree with germline; a read error may underlie this. The V gene is TRBV7-3, the J gene TRBJ2-2; D might be TRBD2 (5 bases). This CDR3 has 14 residues. Germline CDR1 and CDR2: SGHTA and FQGTGA. The CDR3 region is CASSLLRNTGELLF. The CDR3 DNA sequence: TGTGCCAGCAGCTTACTACGGAACACCGGGGAGCTGCTTTTT.

With respect to this clonotype: Just one base apart from a much larger clone, this may be a read error. The genes are TRBV11-1 and TRBJ2-1, with a weak D call TRBD2 (5 bases). The CDR3 contains 14 residues. The V gene lost 1 base and the J gene lost 3 bases, with 7 bases spanning the gap. Germline values: CDR1 SGHAT, CDR2 FQDESV (reference sequence). The CDR3 is CASSLGDYYNEQFF. As DNA, the CDR3 is TGTGCCAGCAGCTTAGGTGACTACTACAATGAGCAGTTCTTC.

This clonotype came up many times. The chain links TRBV6-4 to TRBJ2-1; perhaps D is TRBD1 or TRBD2 (5 bases each). V lost 3 bases and J lost 6, with 18 bases in between. Germline lookup yields CDR1 MRHNA and CDR2 SNTAGT. CDR3 size: 16 residues. The CDR3 loop is CASSDLLRGARNEQFF. CDR3 DNA: TGTGCCAGCAGTGATCTCCTGAGGGGCGCGCGCAATGAGCAGTTCTTC.

This chain connects TRBV25-1 to TRBJ2-7; D is perhaps TRBD1 (6 bases). V was clipped by 4 bases and J by 0 bases, with 10 bases between them. Germline loops: CDR1 MGHDK, CDR2 SYGVNS. The CDR3 length is 14 residues. The CDR3 bases are TGTGCCAGCAGTGGTATACAGGGCTCCTACGAGCAGTACTTC. This gives the protein CASSGIQGSYEQYF.

V usage is TRBV2 and J usage is TRBJ1-1, with D unresolved. Germline V gene sequence: CDR1 SNHLY, CDR2 FYNNEI. The V end lost 7 bases, the J end lost 1 base, and 13 bases lay between the germline ends. CDR3 length equals 14 residues. For the CDR3, the DNA is TGTGCCAGCACCCAAATTACAGCGAACACTGAAGCTTTCTTT. Residues: CASTQITANTEAFF.

The genes are TRBV2 and TRBJ2-3, with 8 bases aligning to TRBD2. Germline CDR1 SNHLY, CDR2 FYNNEI. Trimming removed 4 bases from V and 4 bases from J; junction bases left unmatched: 4. CDR3 size: 14 residues. CDR3 loop: CASSAGLDSDTQYF. The CDR3 nucleotides read TGTGCCAGCAGTGCGGGACTAGACTCAGATACGCAGTATTTT.

This clonotype was detected many times. The CDR3 DNA reads TGCGCCAGCAGCGCGAGCGGTAACTCCTACAATGAGCAGTTCTTC. Its protein is CASSASGNSYNEQFF. The genes are TRBV5-1 and TRBJ2-1; perhaps TRBD2 as D (5 bases). The CDR3 runs to 15 residues. Germline CDR1 and CDR2: SGHRS and YFSETQ. V shed 4 bases and J shed 0 bases, with 11 bases lying between them.

This clonotype was seen at least ten times. The J gene is TRBJ2-7, the V gene TRBV20-1; D could derive from TRBD1 or TRBD2 (5 bases each). The germline V gene encodes CDR1 DFQATT and CDR2 SNEGSKA (reference sequence). The CDR3 sequence is 15 residues long. The V gene lost 0 bases and the J gene lost 7 bases, with 19 bases spanning the gap. The CDR3 is CSARDPNKGSGEQYF. In DNA, the CDR3 is TGCAGTGCTAGAGATCCAAACAAGGGGTCGGGGGAGCAGTACTTC.